This TCR beta chain emerged from a study of regulatory T cells in long-lasting Graves disease. Study-level information: Persistent Graves' disease denoted over 5 years of antithyroid drugs plus positive TSH receptor antibodies.

In regard to this clonotype: Its antigen is not identified.

iRepertoire HTBI primers and Arm-PCR of CDR3 regions built TCR beta libraries. TCRdb reanalysed the multiplex PCR reads using MiXCR and keeps one entry per CDR3 protein. This sample has 500,000 to 700,000 distinct CDR3 sequences, with 25% to 30% found just once. Documented time point: persistent/refractory GD, antithyroid drugs over 5 years with positive TRAb. With RNA extracted from PBMCs as input, the TCR library was made. Each of the patients was recruited from an endocrinology department situated in Xi'an, China. The germline gives CDR1 SNHLY, CDR2 FYNNEI. This CDR3 comprises 13 residues. V lost 6 bases, J lost 5 bases, and 5 bases stayed unmatched. Study results and limitations: For persistent Graves' patients, TCR diversity was lower than for newly diagnosed ones. Favored gene segments in persistent disease were TRBV28, TRBJ1-2 and TRBJ2-5.

The receptor was isolated from a female donor with Graves disease. The sample here was peripheral blood mononuclear cells (PBMCs), taken when the disease was refractory, from a patient treated with antithyroid drugs. The chain joins TRBV2 to TRBJ1-2; 8 bases fit TRBD1. The CDR3 DNA sequence: TGTGCCAGCAGCGGACAGGGAACATATGGCTACACCTTC. Translating gives CASSGQGTYGYTF.